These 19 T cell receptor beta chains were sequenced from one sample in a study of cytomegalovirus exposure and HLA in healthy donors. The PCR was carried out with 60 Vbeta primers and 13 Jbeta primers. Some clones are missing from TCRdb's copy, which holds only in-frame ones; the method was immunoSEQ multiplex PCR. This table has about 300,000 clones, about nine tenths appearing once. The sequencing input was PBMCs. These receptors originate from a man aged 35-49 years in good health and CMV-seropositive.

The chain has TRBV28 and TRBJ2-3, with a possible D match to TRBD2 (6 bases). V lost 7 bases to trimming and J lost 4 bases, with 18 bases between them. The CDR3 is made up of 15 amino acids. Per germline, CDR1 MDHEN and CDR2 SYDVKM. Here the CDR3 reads CASTSGGITADTQYF. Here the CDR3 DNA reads TGTGCCAGCACCTCGGGCGGGATCACGGCAGATACGCAGTATTTT.

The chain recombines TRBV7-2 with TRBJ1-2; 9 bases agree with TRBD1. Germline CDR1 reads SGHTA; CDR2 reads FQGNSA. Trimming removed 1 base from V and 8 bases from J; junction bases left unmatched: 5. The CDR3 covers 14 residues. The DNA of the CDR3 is TGTGCCAGCAGCTTAGACAGGGGGCTGGGAGGCTACACCTTC. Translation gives CASSLDRGLGGYTF.

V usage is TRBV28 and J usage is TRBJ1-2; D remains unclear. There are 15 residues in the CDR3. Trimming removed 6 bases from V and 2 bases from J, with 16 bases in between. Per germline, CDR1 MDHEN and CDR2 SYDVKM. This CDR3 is CASSSPWAKNYGYTF. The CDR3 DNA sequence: TGTGCCAGCAGCTCCCCCTGGGCCAAAAACTATGGCTACACCTTC.

The CDR3 loop is CASSYFGAVQETQYF. CDR3 in DNA: TGCGCCAGCAGCTATTTTGGGGCAGTCCAAGAGACCCAGTACTTC. The chain employs TRBV5-1 and TRBJ2-5, with TRBD1 as a possible D gene (5 bases). This CDR3 comprises 15 residues. Deletions cut 3 bases from V and 1 base from J, with 13 bases between. Germline lookup yields CDR1 SGHRS and CDR2 YFSETQ.

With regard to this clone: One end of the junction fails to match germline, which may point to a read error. This CDR3 is CASSLGLAGVGELFF. For the CDR3, the DNA is TGTGCTAGCAGCTTGGGACTAGCGGGAGTCGGGGAGCTGTTTTTT. The chain employs TRBV7-7 and TRBJ2-2, with 14 bases matching TRBD2. CDR3 length: 15 residues. Germline CDR1 and CDR2: SSHAT and FNYEAQ (reference sequence).

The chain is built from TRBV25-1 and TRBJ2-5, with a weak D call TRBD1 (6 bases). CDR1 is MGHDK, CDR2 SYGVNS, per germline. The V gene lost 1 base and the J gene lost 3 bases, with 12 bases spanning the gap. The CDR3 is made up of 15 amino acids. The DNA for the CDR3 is TGTGCCAGCAGTGAATCCAATGGGGGCGAAGAGACCCAGTACTTC. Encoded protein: CASSESNGGEETQYF.

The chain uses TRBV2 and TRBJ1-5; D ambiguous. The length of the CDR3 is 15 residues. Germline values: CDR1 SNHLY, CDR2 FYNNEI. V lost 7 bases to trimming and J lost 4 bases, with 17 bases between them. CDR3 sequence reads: CASTRERAENQPQHF. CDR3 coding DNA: TGTGCCAGCACTCGAGAGAGGGCGGAGAATCAGCCCCAGCATTTT.

The CDR3 loop is CASSPELDKNIQYF. The DNA for the CDR3 is TGTGCCAGCAGCCCGGAGTTGGACAAAAACATTCAGTACTTC. The gene calls are TRBV7-9 and TRBJ2-4; unclear D gene. The CDR3 has 14 residues. The V gene's germline CDR1 is SEHNR and CDR2 FQNEAQ (reference sequence). V lost 5 bases, J lost 3 bases, and 11 bases lay in between.

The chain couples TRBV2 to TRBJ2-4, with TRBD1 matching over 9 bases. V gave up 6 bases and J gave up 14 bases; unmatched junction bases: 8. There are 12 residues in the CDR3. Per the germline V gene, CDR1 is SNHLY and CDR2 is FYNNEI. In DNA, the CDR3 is TGTGCCAGCAGGCTCAACAGGGGGCCCGAGTACTTC. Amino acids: CASRLNRGPEYF.

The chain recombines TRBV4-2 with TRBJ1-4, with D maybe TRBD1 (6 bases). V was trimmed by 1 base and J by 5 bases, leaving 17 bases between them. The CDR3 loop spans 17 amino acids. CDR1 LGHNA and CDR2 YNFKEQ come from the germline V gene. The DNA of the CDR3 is TGTGCCAGCAGCCAAGTTGCCCAGACAGGTCTGAATGAAAAACTGTTTTTT. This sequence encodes CASSQVAQTGLNEKLFF.

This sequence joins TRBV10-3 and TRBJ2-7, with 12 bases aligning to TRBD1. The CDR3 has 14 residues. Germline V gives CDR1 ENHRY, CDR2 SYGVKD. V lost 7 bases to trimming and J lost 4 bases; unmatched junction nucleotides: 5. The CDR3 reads CAINPGQGAYEQYF. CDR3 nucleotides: TGTGCCATCAATCCGGGACAGGGGGCTTACGAGCAGTACTTC.

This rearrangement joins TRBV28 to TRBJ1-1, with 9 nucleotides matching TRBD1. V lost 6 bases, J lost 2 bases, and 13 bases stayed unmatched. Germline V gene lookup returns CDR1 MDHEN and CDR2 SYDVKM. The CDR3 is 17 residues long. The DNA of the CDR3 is TGTGCCAGCAGCTCCCCGGGACAGGGCAGAGTAAACACTGAAGCTTTCTTT. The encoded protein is CASSSPGQGRVNTEAFF.

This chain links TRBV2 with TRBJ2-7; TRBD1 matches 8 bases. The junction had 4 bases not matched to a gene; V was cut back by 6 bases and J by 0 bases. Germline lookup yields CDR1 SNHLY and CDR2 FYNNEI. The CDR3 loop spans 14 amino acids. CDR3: CASRGQASSYEQYF. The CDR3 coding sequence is TGTGCCAGCAGGGGACAGGCGAGCTCCTACGAGCAGTACTTC.

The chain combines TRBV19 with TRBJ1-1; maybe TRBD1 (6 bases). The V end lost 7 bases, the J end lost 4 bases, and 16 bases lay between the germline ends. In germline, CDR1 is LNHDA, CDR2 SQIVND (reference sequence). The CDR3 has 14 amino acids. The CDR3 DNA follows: TGTGCCAGTACCCCGACAGGCGGGGGCACTGAAGCTTTCTTT. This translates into CASTPTGGGTEAFF.

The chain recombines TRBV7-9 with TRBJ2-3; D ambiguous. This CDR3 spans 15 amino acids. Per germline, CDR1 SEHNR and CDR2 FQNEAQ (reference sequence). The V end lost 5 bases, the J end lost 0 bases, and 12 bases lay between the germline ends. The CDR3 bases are TGTGCCAGCAGCCCCTCCTCAGGTAGCACAGATACGCAGTATTTT. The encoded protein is CASSPSSGSTDTQYF.

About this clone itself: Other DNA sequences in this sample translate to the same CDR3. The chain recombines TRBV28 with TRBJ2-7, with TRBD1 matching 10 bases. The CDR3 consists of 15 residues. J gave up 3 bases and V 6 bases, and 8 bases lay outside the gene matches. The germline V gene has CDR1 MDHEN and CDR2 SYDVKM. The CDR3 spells CASRPPGQGSYEQYF. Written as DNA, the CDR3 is TGTGCCAGCAGGCCTCCGGGACAGGGGAGCTACGAGCAGTACTTC.

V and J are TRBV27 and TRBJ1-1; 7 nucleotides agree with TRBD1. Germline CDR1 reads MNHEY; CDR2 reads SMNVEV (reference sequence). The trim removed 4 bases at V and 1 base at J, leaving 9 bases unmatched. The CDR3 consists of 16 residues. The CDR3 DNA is TGTGCCAGCAGTTCCATGGGGGCAGGGGGGAACACTGAAGCTTTCTTT. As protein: CASSSMGAGGNTEAFF.

In nucleotides, the CDR3 is TGCGCCAGCAGCTTAACCGGGACTTCGGAAAACATTCAGTACTTC. It codes for CASSLTGTSENIQYF. This chain connects TRBV5-1 to TRBJ2-4, with D perhaps TRBD2 (6 bases). V was trimmed by 2 bases and J by 5 bases, leaving 14 bases between them. Germline V gene lookup returns CDR1 SGHRS and CDR2 YFSETQ. This CDR3 contains 15 residues.

The CDR3 protein is CASSLSQWEGSEQFF. The CDR3, as DNA: TGTGCCAGCAGCTTAAGTCAGTGGGAGGGTAGTGAGCAGTTCTTC. The chain is built from TRBV7-9 and TRBJ2-1; 7 nucleotides match TRBD2. Germline V CDR1 and CDR2: SEHNR, FQNEAQ (reference sequence). The CDR3 spans 15 residues. V was pared by 2 bases and J by 9 bases, with 10 bases of the junction left unmatched.